This T cell receptor beta chain was captured by sequencing in a study of CD8+ T cells in alopecia areata. Study information: Twice a day, 5 to 10 mg of oral tofacitinib was administered to treated patients.

As the sequencing template, cDNA was produced by extracting RNA and reverse transcribing it. The table came from immunoSEQ multiplex PCR; TCRdb's copy has only in-frame clones and leaves some out. The data show more than 110,000 clones, 82% seen once. As to treatment: oral pan-JAK inhibitor, 5-10 mg twice daily. The CDR3 runs 13 residues. V lost 1 base to trimming and J lost 5 bases, with 7 bases between them. Germline assignment: CDR1 MGHRA and CDR2 YSYEKL. The chain is built from TRBV4-1 and TRBJ2-3; D is ambiguous. The TCR was taken from a human donor with alopecia areata. Sequencing used CD8+ T cells sorted from blood, obtained at week 4, from a patient treated with tofacitinib. As DNA, the CDR3 is TGCGCCAGCAGCCAAGGGTCTGGAGATACGCAGTATTTT. Its translation is CASSQGSGDTQYF.